This T cell receptor beta chain was recorded in a study of T cell responses to AZD1222 COVID-19 vaccine (dated by TCRdb to the early 2020s). Some background on the complete study: A total of about 230 trial participants underwent TCR sequencing, of whom 207 received two doses of AZD1222 and some 26 received two doses of the MenACWY control vaccine. Trial participants were enrolled by age into subgroups of 18-55, 56-69 and 70-plus years, and around 140, 26 and 57 TCR-sequenced participants, respectively, were included in these subgroups.

The CDR3 regions of human TCRbeta chains were subjected to immunosequencing. In the original analysis: Repertoire TCRs were matched against a reference library of SARS-CoV-2-specific TCRs generated with the MIRA antigen-specificity platform. Breadth meant the fraction of unique TCRs that were SARS-CoV-2-associated, whereas depth meant the fraction of total T cells that were SARS-CoV-2-associated. Using the MIRA data, every spike-specific TCR was mapped to the spike region that the TCR reacted to and assigned to either a CD4 or a CD8 class. Log10-transformed breadth and depth values were compared by one-way ANOVA with Sidak's multiple comparisons tests. The clones in this table, taken by TCRdb from immuneACCESS, are in-frame only. Not every clone is retained; where verified, under half of the shortfall comes from an unresolved V gene, and the cause of the rest is unknown. That table is the source of V, J and clone size, and D and trimming were worked out from the DNA. The sample table shows about 160,000 clones, and roughly nine tenths are seen once. The ten largest make up around 4.5% of the sample.

The label giving this sample's time point can be read as: baseline before first vaccination. Interpreted using the paper, the treatment or condition label stands for: meningococcal conjugate vaccine given as trial control. Samples from vaccinated people were obtained from the UK trials COV001 and COV002, which included a single-blind randomized controlled phase 2/3 trial of AZD1222 (ChAdOx1 nCoV-19) in healthy adults. For TCRbeta chain sequencing, PBMC samples were collected from trial participants at day 0 and at day 28 after the second dose. General study outcomes and caveats: Reportedly, close to half of the unique spike-specific TCRs recognized epitopes lying outside the regions that are mutated in the B.1.351 and B.1.1.7 variants. No day 14 peak-response samples were available, so repertoires were characterized only after the peak T cell response. The 56-69-year group was small, and its depth increase did not reach significance, likely because of low power. Participants were mostly white British, with more females than males. The authors suggested clonal diversity may have been underestimated. CD4 TCRs associated with the vaccine covered the entire spike protein, and the dominant responses were in regions 160-218 and 743-854. After two AZD1222 doses, both the breadth and the depth of spike-specific TCRs were significantly higher than at day 0 and than in MenACWY recipients. Conclusions about previously exposed vaccinees were limited because only six or seven AZD1222 recipients were SARS-CoV-2 seropositive at baseline.

The CDR3 measures 15 amino acids from cysteine to phenylalanine. CDR3 DNA only is kept here, 45 bases in frame from base 1. V is clipped by 6 bases and J by 6 bases, and the sequence between their germline boundaries is 18 bases long. CDR1 and CDR2 (SNHLY, FYNNEI) derive from the germline V gene. Comments on this clone: Its antigen is unknown. Per-nucleotide qualities are absent, and no much larger clonotype sits a single base away.

The V and J segments used are TRBV2 and TRBJ1-5; too little of a D gene remains to name it. This material consisted of peripheral blood, taken on day 0 of MenACWY control vaccination. This TCR was sampled from an adult in good health. The CDR3: CASRAKSGVSQPQHF. In nucleotides, the sequence is TGTGCCAGCAGGGCTAAATCCGGGGTTTCTCAGCCCCAGCATTTT.